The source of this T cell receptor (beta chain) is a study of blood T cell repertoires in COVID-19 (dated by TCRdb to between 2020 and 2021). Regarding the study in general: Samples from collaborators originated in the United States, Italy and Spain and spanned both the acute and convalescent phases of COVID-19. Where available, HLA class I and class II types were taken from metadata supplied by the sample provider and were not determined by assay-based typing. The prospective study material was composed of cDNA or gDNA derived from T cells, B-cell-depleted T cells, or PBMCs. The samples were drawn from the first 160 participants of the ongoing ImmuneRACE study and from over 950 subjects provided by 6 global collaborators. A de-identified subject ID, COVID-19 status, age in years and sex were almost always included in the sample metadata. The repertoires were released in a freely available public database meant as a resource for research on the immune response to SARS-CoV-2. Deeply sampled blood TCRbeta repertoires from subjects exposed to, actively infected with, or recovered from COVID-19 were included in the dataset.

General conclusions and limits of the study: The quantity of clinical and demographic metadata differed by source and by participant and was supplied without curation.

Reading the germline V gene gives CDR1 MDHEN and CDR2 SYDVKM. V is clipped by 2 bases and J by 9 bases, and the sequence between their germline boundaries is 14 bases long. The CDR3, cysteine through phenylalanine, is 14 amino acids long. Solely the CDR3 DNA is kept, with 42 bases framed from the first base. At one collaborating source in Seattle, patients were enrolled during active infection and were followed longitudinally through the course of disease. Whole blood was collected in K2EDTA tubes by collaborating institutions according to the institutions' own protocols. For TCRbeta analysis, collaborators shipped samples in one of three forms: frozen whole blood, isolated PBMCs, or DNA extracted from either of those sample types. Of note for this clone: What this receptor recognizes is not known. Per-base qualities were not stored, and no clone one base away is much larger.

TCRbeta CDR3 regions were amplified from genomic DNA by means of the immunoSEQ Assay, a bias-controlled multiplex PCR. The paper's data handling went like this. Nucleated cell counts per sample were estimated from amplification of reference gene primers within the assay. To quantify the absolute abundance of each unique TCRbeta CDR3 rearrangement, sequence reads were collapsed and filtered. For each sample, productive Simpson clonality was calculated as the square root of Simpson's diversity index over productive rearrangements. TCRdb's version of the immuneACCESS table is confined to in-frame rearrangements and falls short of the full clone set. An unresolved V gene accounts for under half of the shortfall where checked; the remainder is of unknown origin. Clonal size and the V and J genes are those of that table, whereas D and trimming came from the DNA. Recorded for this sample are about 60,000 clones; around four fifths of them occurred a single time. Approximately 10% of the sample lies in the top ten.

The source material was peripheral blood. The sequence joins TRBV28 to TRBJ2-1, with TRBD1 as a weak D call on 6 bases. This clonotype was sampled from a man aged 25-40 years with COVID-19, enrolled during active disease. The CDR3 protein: CASSLVQGQVEQFF. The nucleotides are TGTGCCAGCAGTTTAGTCCAGGGGCAGGTTGAGCAGTTCTTC.